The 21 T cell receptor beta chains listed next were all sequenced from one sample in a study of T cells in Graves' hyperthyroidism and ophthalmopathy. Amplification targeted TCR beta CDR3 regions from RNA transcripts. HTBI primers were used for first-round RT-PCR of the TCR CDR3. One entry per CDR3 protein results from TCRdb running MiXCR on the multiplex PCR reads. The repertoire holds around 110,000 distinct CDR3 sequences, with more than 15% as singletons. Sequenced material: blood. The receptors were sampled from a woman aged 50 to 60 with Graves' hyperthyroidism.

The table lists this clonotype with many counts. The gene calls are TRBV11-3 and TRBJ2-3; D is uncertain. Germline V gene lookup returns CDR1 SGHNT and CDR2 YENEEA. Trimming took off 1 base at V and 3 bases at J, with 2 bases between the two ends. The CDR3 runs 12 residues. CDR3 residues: CASSLGTDTQYF. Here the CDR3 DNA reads TGTGCCAGCAGCTTAGGTACAGATACGCAGTATTTT.

The chain's CDR3 is CASSLIDRSNTGELFF. The CDR3 nucleotides read TGCGCCAGCAGCTTGATCGACAGGTCTAACACCGGGGAGCTGTTTTTT. The chain combines TRBV5-1 with TRBJ2-2; TRBD1 is a possible D gene (6 bases). The germline gives CDR1 SGHRS, CDR2 YFSETQ. The CDR3 totals 16 residues. The V end lost 1 base, the J end lost 2 bases, and 12 bases lay between the germline ends. The variable domain in full, completed from reference TRBV5-1 and TRBJ2-2, reads KAGVTQTPRYLIKTRGQQVTLSCSPISGHRSVSWYQQTPGQGLQFLFEYFSETQRNKGNFPGRFSGRQFSNSRSEMNVSTLELGDSALYLCASSLIDRSNTGELFFGEGSRLTVL.

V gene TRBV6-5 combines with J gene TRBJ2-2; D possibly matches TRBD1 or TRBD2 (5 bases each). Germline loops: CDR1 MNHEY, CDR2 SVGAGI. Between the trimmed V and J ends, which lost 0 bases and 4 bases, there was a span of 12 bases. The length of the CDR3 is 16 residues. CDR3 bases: TGTGCCAGCAGTTACTCGGGGGTAGGGTTCACCGGGGAGCTGTTTTTT. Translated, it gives CASSYSGVGFTGELFF.

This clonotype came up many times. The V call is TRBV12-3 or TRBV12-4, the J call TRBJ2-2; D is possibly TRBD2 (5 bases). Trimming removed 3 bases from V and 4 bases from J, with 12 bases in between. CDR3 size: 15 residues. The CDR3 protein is CASSFLAPGTGELFF. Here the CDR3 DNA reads TGTGCCAGCAGTTTCCTAGCCCCGGGCACCGGGGAGCTGTTTTTT.

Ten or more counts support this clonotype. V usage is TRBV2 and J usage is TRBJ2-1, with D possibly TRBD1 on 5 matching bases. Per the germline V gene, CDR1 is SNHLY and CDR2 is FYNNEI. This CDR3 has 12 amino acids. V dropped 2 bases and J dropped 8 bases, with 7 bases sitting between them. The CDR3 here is CASSERGYEQFF. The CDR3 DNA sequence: TGTGCCAGCAGTGAAAGGGGCTATGAGCAGTTCTTC.

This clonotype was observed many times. Here the CDR3 DNA reads TGTGCCAGCAGCCTACTCCCGGGACAGGGGAAGATCGAGCAGTACTTC. It codes for CASSLLPGQGKIEQYF. The gene calls are TRBV28 and TRBJ2-7, with 10 nucleotides matching TRBD1. Germline CDR1 MDHEN, CDR2 SYDVKM. V shed 6 bases and J 6 bases; nucleotides not matched to a gene: 14. The CDR3 has 16 residues.

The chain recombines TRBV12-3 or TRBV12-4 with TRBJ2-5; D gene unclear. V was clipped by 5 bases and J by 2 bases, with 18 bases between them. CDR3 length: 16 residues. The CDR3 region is CASSMGWAALQETQYF. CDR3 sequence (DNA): TGTGCCAGCAGTATGGGCTGGGCTGCTCTTCAAGAGACCCAGTACTTC.

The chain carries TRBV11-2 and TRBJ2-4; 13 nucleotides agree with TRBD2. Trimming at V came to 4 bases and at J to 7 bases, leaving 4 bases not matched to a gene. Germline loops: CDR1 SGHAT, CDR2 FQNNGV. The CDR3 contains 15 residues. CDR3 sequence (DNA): TGTGCCAGCAGCTGGACTAGCGGGAGATGGAACATTCAGTACTTC. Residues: CASSWTSGRWNIQYF.

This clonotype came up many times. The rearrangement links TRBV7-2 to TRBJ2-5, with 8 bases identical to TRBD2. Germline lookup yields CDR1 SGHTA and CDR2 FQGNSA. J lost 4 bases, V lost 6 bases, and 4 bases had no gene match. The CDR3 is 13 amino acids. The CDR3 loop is CASSKAGAETQYF. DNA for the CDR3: TGTGCCAGCAGTAAAGCGGGAGCAGAGACCCAGTACTTC.

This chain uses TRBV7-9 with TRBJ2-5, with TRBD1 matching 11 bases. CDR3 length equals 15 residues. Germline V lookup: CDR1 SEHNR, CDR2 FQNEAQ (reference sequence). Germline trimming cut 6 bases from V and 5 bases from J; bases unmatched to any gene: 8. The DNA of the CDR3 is TGTGCCAGCAGAACCCGGACAGGGGGCCGGGAGACCCAGTACTTC. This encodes CASRTRTGGRETQYF.

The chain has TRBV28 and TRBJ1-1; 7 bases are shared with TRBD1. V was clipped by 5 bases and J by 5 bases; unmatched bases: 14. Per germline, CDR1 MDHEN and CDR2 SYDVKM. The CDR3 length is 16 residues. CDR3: CASSPGTARVGTEAFF. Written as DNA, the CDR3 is TGTGCCAGCAGTCCAGGGACAGCTAGAGTGGGGACTGAAGCTTTCTTT.

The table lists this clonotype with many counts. As DNA, the CDR3 is TGTGCCAGCAGCCCAGGACCGGCAGGGGCTGGAAACACCATATATTTT. It yields the protein CASSPGPAGAGNTIYF. This chain connects TRBV7-3 to TRBJ1-3; a possible D gene is TRBD1 (6 bases). V was cut by 5 bases and J by 2 bases, with 16 bases left in between. CDR3 length: 16 amino acids. Germline-derived CDR1 and CDR2 are SGHTA and FQGTGA.

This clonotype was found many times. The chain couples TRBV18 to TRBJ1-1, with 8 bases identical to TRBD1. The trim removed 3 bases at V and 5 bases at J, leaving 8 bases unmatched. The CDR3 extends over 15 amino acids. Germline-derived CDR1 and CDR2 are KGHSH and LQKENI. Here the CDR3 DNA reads TGTGCCAGCTCACCCATGTACAGGGGGAGAACTGAAGCTTTCTTT. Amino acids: CASSPMYRGRTEAFF.

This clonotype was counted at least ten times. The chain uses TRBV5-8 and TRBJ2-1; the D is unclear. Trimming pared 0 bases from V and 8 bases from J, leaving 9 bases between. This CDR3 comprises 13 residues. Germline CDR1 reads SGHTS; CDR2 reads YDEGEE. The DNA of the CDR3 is TGTGCCAGCAGCTTGGAAGTATCCGATGAGCAGTTCTTC. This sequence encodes CASSLEVSDEQFF.

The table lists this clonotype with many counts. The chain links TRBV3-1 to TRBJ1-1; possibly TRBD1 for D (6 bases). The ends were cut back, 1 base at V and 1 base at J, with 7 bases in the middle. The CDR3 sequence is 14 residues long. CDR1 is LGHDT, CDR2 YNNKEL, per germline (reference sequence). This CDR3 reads CASSQGQANTEAFF. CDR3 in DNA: TGTGCCAGCAGCCAAGGACAGGCGAACACTGAAGCTTTCTTT.

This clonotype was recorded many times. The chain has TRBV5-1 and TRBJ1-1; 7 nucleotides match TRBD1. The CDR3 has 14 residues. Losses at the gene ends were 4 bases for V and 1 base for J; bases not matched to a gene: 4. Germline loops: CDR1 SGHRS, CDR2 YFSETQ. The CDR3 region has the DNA TGCGCCAGCAGCACAAACAGGGGGAACACTGAAGCTTTCTTT. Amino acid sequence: CASSTNRGNTEAFF.

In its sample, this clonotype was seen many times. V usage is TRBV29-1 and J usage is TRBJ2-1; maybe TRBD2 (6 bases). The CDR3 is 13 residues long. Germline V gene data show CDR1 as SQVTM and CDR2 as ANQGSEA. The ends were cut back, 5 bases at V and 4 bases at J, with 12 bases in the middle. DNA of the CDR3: TGCAGCGTTAGGGACTTACTTTACAATGAGCAGTTCTTC. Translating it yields CSVRDLLYNEQFF.

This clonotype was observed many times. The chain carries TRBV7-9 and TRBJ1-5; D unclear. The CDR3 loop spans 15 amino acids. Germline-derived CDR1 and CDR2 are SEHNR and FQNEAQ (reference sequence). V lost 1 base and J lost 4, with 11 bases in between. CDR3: CASSLGTNSNQPQHF. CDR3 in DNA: TGTGCCAGCAGCTTAGGAACAAACAGTAATCAGCCCCAGCATTTT.

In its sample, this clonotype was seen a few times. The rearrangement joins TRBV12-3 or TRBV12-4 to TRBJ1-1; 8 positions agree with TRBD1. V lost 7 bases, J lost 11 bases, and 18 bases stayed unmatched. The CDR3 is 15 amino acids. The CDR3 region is CASTRMDRVGGRAFF. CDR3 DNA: TGTGCCAGCACCCGAATGGACAGGGTGGGGGGGAGGGCTTTCTTT.

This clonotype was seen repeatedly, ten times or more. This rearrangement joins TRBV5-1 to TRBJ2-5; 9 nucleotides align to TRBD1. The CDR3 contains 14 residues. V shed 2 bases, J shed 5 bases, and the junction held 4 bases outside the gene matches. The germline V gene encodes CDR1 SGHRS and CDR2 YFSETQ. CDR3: CASSFTGGSETQYF. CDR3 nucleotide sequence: TGCGCCAGCAGCTTTACAGGGGGCTCGGAGACCCAGTACTTC.

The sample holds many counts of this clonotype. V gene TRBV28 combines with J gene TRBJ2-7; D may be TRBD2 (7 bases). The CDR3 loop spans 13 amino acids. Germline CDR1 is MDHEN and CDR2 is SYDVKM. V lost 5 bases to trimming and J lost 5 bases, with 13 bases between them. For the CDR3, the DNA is TGTGCCAGCAGTGCCGCGGGGGCCCACGAGCAGTACGTC. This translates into CASSAAGAHEQYV.